Sequencing of this T cell receptor beta chain was carried out in a study of cytomegalovirus exposure and HLA in healthy donors. Data came from immunoSEQ multiplex PCR; TCRdb stores just in-frame clones and leaves some out. The sample has fewer than 90,000 clones; around 94% are singletons. Germline CDR1 and CDR2: DFQATT and SNEGSKA (reference sequence). CDR3 length: 11 amino acids. The trim removed 6 bases at V and 10 bases at J, leaving 3 bases unmatched. Study-wide results and caveats: Subsequent analysis showed first-cohort TCR clusters tending to co-occur in around 110 validation repertoires.

With respect to this clone: The antigen is undetermined.

The specimen sequenced was PBMCs. The V and J genes are TRBV20-1 and TRBJ2-1, with 10 bases aligning to TRBD1. The TCR sequence derives from a woman between 18 and 29 years old in good health and CMV-seronegative. In DNA, the CDR3 is TGCAGTGCGGGACAGGGGAACGAGCAGTTCTTC. As protein: CSAGQGNEQFF.